This T cell receptor (beta chain) was profiled in a study of tumor-infiltrating lymphocytes in oesophageal squamous cell carcinoma. The CDR3 sequence is 15 residues long. Germline lookup yields CDR1 MNHGY and CDR2 SAAAGT. V shed 7 bases and J 4 bases; nucleotides not matched to a gene: 12. Each CDR3 protein gets one entry after TCRdb re-called the PCR reads with MiXCR. The table shows over 15,000 distinct CDR3 sequences, with approximately 45% occurring only once. The sequenced sample was normal esophageal tissue next to the tumor. The origin of this receptor is a female donor with esophageal squamous cell carcinoma. V usage is TRBV6-8 and J usage is TRBJ1-2; 7 positions match TRBD1. CDR3 amino acids: CASKEGGGLIYGYTF. The CDR3 bases are TGTGCCAGCAAAGAAGGGGGCGGCCTTATCTATGGCTACACCTTC.